The present T cell receptor (beta chain) was sequenced within a study of T-cell reconstitution after alpha-beta-depleted transplantation in children. This clonotype was counted at least ten times. Unique molecular identifiers were incorporated during preparation of the TCRbeta library. MiXCR was run by TCRdb on the PCR reads, yielding one entry per CDR3 protein. The table has more than 250,000 distinct CDR3 sequences, more than 9% seen once. This CDR3 comprises 15 residues. The germline V and J ends were trimmed by 5 bases and 1 base, with 13 bases remaining between them. Germline CDR1 and CDR2: MNHNS and SASEGT.

The rearrangement joins TRBV6-1 to TRBJ2-3; possible D gene TRBD2, 6 bases. Sequenced here: PBMCs from the stem cell graft donor, sampled from the stem cell graft. This sequence was found in a human donor who donated a stem cell graft to a child with SCID. CDR3 coding DNA: TGTGCCAGCAGTCCACGGGGCGGGGGCACAGATACGCAGTATTTT. It encodes CASSPRGGGTDTQYF.